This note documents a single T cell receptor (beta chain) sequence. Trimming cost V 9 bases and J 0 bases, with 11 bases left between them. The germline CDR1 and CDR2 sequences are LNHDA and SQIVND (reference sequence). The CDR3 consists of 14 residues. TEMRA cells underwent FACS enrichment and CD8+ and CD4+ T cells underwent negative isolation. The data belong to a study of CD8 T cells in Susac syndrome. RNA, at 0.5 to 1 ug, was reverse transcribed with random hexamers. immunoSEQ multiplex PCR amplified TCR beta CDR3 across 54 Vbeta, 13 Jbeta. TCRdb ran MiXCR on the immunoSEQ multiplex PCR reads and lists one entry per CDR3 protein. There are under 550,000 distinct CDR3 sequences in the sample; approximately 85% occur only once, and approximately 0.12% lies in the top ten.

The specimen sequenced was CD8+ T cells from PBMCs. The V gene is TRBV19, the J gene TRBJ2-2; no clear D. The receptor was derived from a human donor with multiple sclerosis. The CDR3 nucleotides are TGTGCCAGCGAAGACGGAGCGAACACCGGGGAGCTGTTTTTT. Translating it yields CASEDGANTGELFF.